Presented here are 28 T cell receptor beta chains from one specimen sequenced in a study of technical replicates of blood from a few donors. Assay: immunoSEQ multiplex PCR; the TCRdb copy retains only in-frame clones and omits some. This repertoire shows about 74,000 clones, just under 95% found once; its top ten account for 0.2% to 0.3%. What was sequenced was T cells isolated from PBMCs. The receptors shown here come from a human donor in good health.

This sequence joins TRBV5-1 and TRBJ2-2; TRBD2 might be the D (5 bases). V dropped 5 bases and J dropped 0 bases, with 8 bases sitting between them. Germline V lookup: CDR1 SGHRS, CDR2 YFSETQ. The CDR3 is made up of 14 amino acids. Written as DNA, the CDR3 is TGCGCCAGCAGGAGGGAGACGAACACCGGGGAGCTGTTTTTT. Translating it yields CASRRETNTGELFF.

The rearrangement links TRBV19 to TRBJ1-1; D remains unclear. The CDR3 covers 13 residues. V lost 0 bases to trimming and J lost 1 base, with 3 bases between them. Germline CDR1 LNHDA, CDR2 SQIVND (reference sequence). The CDR3 sequence: CASSIDGNTEAFF. The CDR3 DNA sequence: TGTGCCAGTAGTATAGACGGGAACACTGAAGCTTTCTTT.

The genes are TRBV6-1 and TRBJ1-1; no firm D call. Trimming stripped 7 bases from V and 4 bases from J, with 16 bases between. This CDR3 has 14 amino acids. Germline CDR1 MNHNS, CDR2 SASEGT. DNA of the CDR3: TGTGCCAGCATTATGGGTGCCCGGAGCACTGAAGCTTTCTTT. This encodes CASIMGARSTEAFF.

The rearrangement links TRBV6-5 to TRBJ1-4, with 8 bases that match TRBD1. CDR1 and CDR2 from the germline V gene are MNHEY and SVGAGI. The CDR3 loop spans 14 amino acids. V lost 4 bases to trimming and J lost 8 bases; unmatched junction nucleotides: 6. CDR3 DNA: TGTGCCAGCAGTTTCCGGACAGGGTACGAAAAACTGTTTTTT. It codes for CASSFRTGYEKLFF.

The chain carries TRBV28 and TRBJ1-4; TRBD1 matches 10 bases. V lost 6 bases and J lost 6; bases outside the gene matches: 10. There are 16 residues in the CDR3. The V gene's germline CDR1 is MDHEN and CDR2 SYDVKM. This CDR3 reads CASSVDSTGGYEKLFF. Here the CDR3 DNA reads TGTGCCAGCAGCGTCGATTCGACAGGGGGCTATGAAAAACTGTTTTTT.

The chain carries TRBV7-9 and TRBJ1-1; D is unclear. V was shortened by 4 bases and J by 0 bases, with 6 bases between the two germline ends. The CDR3 contains 13 residues. Germline CDR1 and CDR2: SEHNR and FQNEAQ (reference sequence). The CDR3 DNA reads as TGTGCCAGCAGCTCGAACATGAACACTGAAGCTTTCTTT. Translation: CASSSNMNTEAFF.

J is TRBJ2-1 and V is TRBV19; TRBD1 might be the D (5 bases). Looked up from germline, CDR1 is LNHDA and CDR2 is SQIVND (reference sequence). The CDR3 totals 14 residues. V was shortened by 3 bases and J by 0 bases, with 6 bases between the two germline ends. The CDR3 bases are TGTGCCAGTAGTATCAGGGCCTCCTACAATGAGCAGTTCTTC. Its protein product is CASSIRASYNEQFF.

The chain combines TRBV19 with TRBJ2-7, with 7 nucleotides matching TRBD2. Germline lookup yields CDR1 LNHDA and CDR2 SQIVND (reference sequence). This CDR3 contains 15 residues. With 2 bases clipped from V and 3 bases from J, the junction kept 7 bases outside the gene matches. CDR3 sequence reads: CASSIWASGDYEQYF. DNA for the CDR3: TGTGCCAGTAGTATATGGGCTAGCGGCGACTACGAGCAGTACTTC.

The chain carries TRBV11-2 and TRBJ2-2, with TRBD2 as a possible D gene (6 bases). Germline V gene sequence: CDR1 SGHAT, CDR2 FQNNGV. This CDR3 comprises 18 residues. Between the trimmed V and J ends, which lost 1 base and 4 bases, there was a span of 19 bases. The CDR3 nucleotides read TGTGCCAGCAGCTTAGGCGCACTACTAGGAGGGAGCACCGGGGAGCTGTTTTTT. It encodes CASSLGALLGGSTGELFF.

The rearrangement joins TRBV6-1 to TRBJ1-2, with 10 nucleotides matching TRBD1. The CDR3 covers 14 residues. The germline V gene has CDR1 MNHNS and CDR2 SASEGT. Unmatched junction bases numbered 6, after V lost 4 bases and J lost 7 bases. The CDR3 DNA sequence: TGTGCCAGCAGTGGACAGGGGGCGATCAGTGGCTACACCTTC. Its translation is CASSGQGAISGYTF.

The rearrangement links TRBV18 to TRBJ1-1, with D possibly being TRBD1 (5 bases). The V end was cut by 7 bases, the J end by 0 bases, with 9 bases between. Germline-derived CDR1 and CDR2 are KGHSH and LQKENI. This CDR3 region has 13 residues. CDR3 sequence: CASLKGVNTEAFF. CDR3 DNA sequence: TGTGCCAGCTTGAAAGGGGTGAACACTGAAGCTTTCTTT.

The rearrangement links TRBV19 to TRBJ2-5; a weak D match, TRBD1 (6 bases). Deletions cut 3 bases from V and 2 bases from J, with 22 bases between. This CDR3 comprises 18 residues. Germline V CDR1 and CDR2: LNHDA, SQIVND (reference sequence). The CDR3 is CASSIELLGAIRQETQYF. In nucleotides, the CDR3 is TGTGCCAGTAGTATTGAGTTGTTGGGGGCCATCAGGCAAGAGACCCAGTACTTC. Together with reference TRBV19 and TRBJ2-5, the CDR3 gives the full variable domain: DGGITQSPKYLFRKEGQNVTLSCEQNLNHDAMYWYRQDPGQGLRLIYYSQIVNDFQKGDIAEGYSVSREKKESFPLTVTSAQKNPTAFYLCASSIELLGAIRQETQYFGPGTRLLVL.

The V call is TRBV4-1, the J call TRBJ1-1, with 7 bases that match TRBD1. Germline loops: CDR1 MGHRA, CDR2 YSYEKL. The CDR3 loop spans 15 amino acids. J was trimmed by 5 bases and V by 7 bases; bases with no gene match: 13. The CDR3 DNA is TGCGCCAGCAAGATTTACAGGGGCCAGGGGACTGAAGCTTTCTTT. Translation: CASKIYRGQGTEAFF.

The chain carries TRBV28 and TRBJ1-3; D not resolved. The CDR3 sequence is 16 residues long. The V end lost 4 bases, the J end lost 0 bases, and 13 bases lay between the germline ends. CDR1 and CDR2 from the germline V gene are MDHEN and SYDVKM. The CDR3, as DNA: TGTGCCAGCAGTTCCGCCCAGTGGAGCTCTGGAAACACCATATATTTT. Protein: CASSSAQWSSGNTIYF.

The chain joins TRBV27 to TRBJ2-3, with 10 nucleotides matching TRBD2. CDR3 length equals 14 residues. Germline assignment: CDR1 MNHEY and CDR2 SMNVEV (reference sequence). V gave up 4 bases and J gave up 8 bases; unmatched junction bases: 6. CDR3 coding DNA: TGTGCCAGCAGTTCAGCGGGGGGGCCAGGTACGCAGTATTTT. As protein: CASSSAGGPGTQYF.

This rearrangement joins TRBV30 to TRBJ2-3, with a weak D call TRBD2 (5 bases). CDR1 is GTSNPN, CDR2 SVGIG, per germline (reference sequence). V was clipped by 4 bases and J by 1 base, with 15 bases between them. CDR3 size: 15 residues. The CDR3 DNA sequence: TGTGCCTGGACTAGCCCTGGGCGGGGCACAGATACGCAGTATTTT. Encoded protein: CAWTSPGRGTDTQYF.

This clone was seen only once. J is TRBJ2-4 and V is TRBV6-1, with a weak D call TRBD1 (6 bases). Germline V CDR1 and CDR2: MNHNS, SASEGT. The CDR3 consists of 19 residues. Trimming cost V 4 bases and J 0 bases, with 22 bases left between them. The DNA of the CDR3 is TGTGCCAGCAGTGTGGACAGCAGAGCAATGTTACTAGCCAAAAACATTCAGTACTTC. This codes for CASSVDSRAMLLAKNIQYF.

The J gene is TRBJ1-4, the V gene TRBV6-5; no reliable D call. There are 16 residues in the CDR3. Germline CDR1 and CDR2: MNHEY and SVGAGI. V lost 2 bases and J lost 7, with 17 bases in between. This chain's CDR3 is CASSYREAGLGEKLFF. The CDR3 nucleotides are TGTGCCAGCAGTTACCGGGAGGCGGGATTGGGTGAAAAACTGTTTTTT.

V gene TRBV20-1 combines with J gene TRBJ2-1; no definite D call. The CDR3 covers 10 residues. In germline, CDR1 is DFQATT, CDR2 SNEGSKA (reference sequence). V lost 3 bases and J 9 bases, leaving 6 bases between the germline ends. The chain's CDR3 is CSASTREQFF. The CDR3 DNA reads TGCAGTGCTAGTACTCGTGAGCAGTTCTTC.

V usage is TRBV18 and J usage is TRBJ1-1; TRBD1 might be the D (6 bases). Germline CDR1 reads KGHSH; CDR2 reads LQKENI. V dropped 1 base and J dropped 1 base, with 13 bases sitting between them. CDR3 length equals 16 residues. The CDR3 nucleotides are TGTGCCAGCTCACCACGAGTACGGGGACAGAACACTGAAGCTTTCTTT. Amino acid sequence: CASSPRVRGQNTEAFF.

The chain is built from TRBV27 and TRBJ1-1; unclear D gene. The CDR3 consists of 15 residues. Per germline, CDR1 MNHEY and CDR2 SMNVEV (reference sequence). Between the trimmed V and J ends, which lost 5 bases and 1 base, there was a span of 14 bases. The DNA for the CDR3 is TGTGCCAGCAGTGCGACCGGGAGCTGGAACACTGAAGCTTTCTTT. It specifies CASSATGSWNTEAFF.

This chain connects TRBV2 to TRBJ2-1, with D tentatively TRBD2 (6 bases). The CDR3 loop spans 15 amino acids. Germline CDR1 reads SNHLY; CDR2 reads FYNNEI. The germline V and J ends were trimmed by 3 bases and 0 bases, with 9 bases remaining between them. The CDR3 DNA sequence: TGTGCCAGCAGTGAGGGACTGGGCTCCTACAATGAGCAGTTCTTC. Protein: CASSEGLGSYNEQFF.

V usage is TRBV10-3 and J usage is TRBJ2-1; the match to TRBD1 covers 9 bases. Germline CDR1 ENHRY, CDR2 SYGVKD. CDR3 length: 15 residues. The junction had 5 bases not matched to a gene; V was cut back by 0 bases and J by 8 bases. CDR3 sequence: CAISESLQGAYEQFF. The CDR3 DNA sequence: TGTGCCATCAGTGAGTCGTTACAGGGGGCATATGAGCAGTTCTTC.

This rearrangement joins TRBV6-6 to TRBJ2-7; TRBD1 agrees at 10 bases. The CDR3 has 15 amino acids. The germline V gene encodes CDR1 MNHNY and CDR2 SVGAGI (reference sequence). The junction had 6 bases not matched to a gene; V was cut back by 6 bases and J by 1 base. CDR3: CASRSGQGISYEQYF. For the CDR3, the DNA is TGTGCCAGCAGGTCGGGACAGGGGATTTCCTACGAGCAGTACTTC.

The CDR3 loop is CASSLEGTASLNYGYTF. The CDR3 nucleotides read TGCGCCAGCAGCTTGGAGGGGACTGCATCCTTGAACTATGGCTACACCTTC. V gene TRBV5-1 combines with J gene TRBJ1-2; D might be TRBD1 (5 bases). Trimming pared 0 bases from V and 2 bases from J, leaving 17 bases between. Germline V lookup: CDR1 SGHRS, CDR2 YFSETQ. The CDR3 totals 17 residues. The full variable domain, its missing parts supplied by reference TRBV5-1 and TRBJ1-2, is KAGVTQTPRYLIKTRGQQVTLSCSPISGHRSVSWYQQTPGQGLQFLFEYFSETQRNKGNFPGRFSGRQFSNSRSEMNVSTLELGDSALYLCASSLEGTASLNYGYTFGSGTRLTVV.

V is TRBV9 and J is TRBJ1-2; no reliable D call. The V and J ends lost 0 bases and 4 bases respectively, with 10 bases between them. Germline V gene data show CDR1 as SGDLS and CDR2 as YYNGEE. The CDR3 runs to 14 residues. CDR3: CASSVAERLYGYTF. The CDR3 DNA reads as TGTGCCAGCAGCGTAGCTGAGCGCCTCTATGGCTACACCTTC.

This rearrangement joins TRBV7-9 to TRBJ2-1, with TRBD2 matching 12 bases. The CDR3 spans 15 residues. J gave up 9 bases and V 5 bases, and 8 bases lay outside the gene matches. Germline CDR1 and CDR2: SEHNR and FQNEAQ (reference sequence). The DNA of the CDR3 is TGTGCCAGCAGCCGAAGACTAGCGGGAGTGCCTGAGCAGTTCTTC. It translates to CASSRRLAGVPEQFF. The whole variable domain, filled in from reference TRBV7-9 and TRBJ2-1, reads DTGVSQNPRHKITKRGQNVTFRCDPISEHNRLYWYRQTLGQGPEFLTYFQNEAQLEKSRLLSDRFSAERPKGSFSTLEIQRTEQGDSAMYLCASSRRLAGVPEQFFGPGTRLTVL.

J is TRBJ2-1 and V is TRBV6-4; TRBD1 aligns across 8 bases. Losses at the gene ends were 6 bases for V and 7 bases for J; bases not matched to a gene: 5. Germline loops: CDR1 MRHNA, CDR2 SNTAGT. This CDR3 is 13 amino acids long. The CDR3 is CASSDRGMNEQFF. CDR3 coding DNA: TGTGCCAGCAGCGACAGGGGAATGAATGAGCAGTTCTTC.